The 27 T cell receptor beta chains below all came from one sample that was sequenced in a study of control samples from healthy donors and cancer patients. The assay was immunoSEQ multiplex PCR, and TCRdb's table has in-frame clones only and misses some. The profile shows 79,000 or so clones, 85% to 90% of them singletons. Sequenced material: PBMCs. These TCRs come from a woman in her fifties or sixties with colorectal cancer.

This sequence joins TRBV4-1 and TRBJ1-6, with D perhaps TRBD1 (5 bases). CDR3 length equals 16 residues. Germline-derived CDR1 and CDR2 are MGHRA and YSYEKL. V shed 7 bases and J shed 9 bases, with 22 bases lying between them. CDR3 protein: CASTDPGLMVGSPLHF. In DNA form, the CDR3 reads TGCGCCAGCACCGATCCGGGACTAATGGTGGGTTCACCCCTCCACTTT.

This clone was seen a single time. The CDR3 sequence: CASSVGNGNTIYF. The CDR3 DNA is TGTGCCAGCAGCGTAGGGAATGGAAACACCATATATTTT. This chain connects TRBV9 to TRBJ1-3; no clear D. The germline gives CDR1 SGDLS, CDR2 YYNGEE. Trimming shortened V by 0 bases and J by 3 bases, and 4 bases separated the two germline ends. CDR3 length equals 13 residues.

This chain uses TRBV29-1 with TRBJ2-3; no definite D call. CDR3 length equals 15 residues. The V gene's germline CDR1 is SQVTM and CDR2 ANQGSEA. Trimming removed 3 bases at V and 1 base at J, with 14 bases between. The CDR3 here is CSVDNQEPGTDTQYF. The CDR3 DNA reads TGCAGCGTTGACAATCAGGAACCCGGCACAGATACGCAGTATTTT.

The V and J genes are TRBV4-1 and TRBJ1-4; D is perhaps TRBD1 (6 bases). The CDR3 runs to 15 residues. Trimming left V 0 bases short and J 5 bases short, with 10 bases between. Germline V gives CDR1 MGHRA, CDR2 YSYEKL. The DNA for the CDR3 is TGCGCCAGCAGCCAAGAGTCCAGGGGAAATGAAAAACTGTTTTTT. Protein: CASSQESRGNEKLFF.

The genes are TRBV12-5 and TRBJ2-2; the match to TRBD1 covers 9 bases. V was pared by 0 bases and J by 3 bases, with 11 bases of the junction left unmatched. The germline gives CDR1 LGHNT, CDR2 FRNRAP. The CDR3 spans 19 residues. The CDR3 loop reads CASGLVLAGQGFDTGELFF. In nucleotides, the CDR3 is TGTGCTAGTGGTTTGGTCTTGGCGGGACAGGGCTTTGACACCGGGGAGCTGTTTTTT. Full variable domain (remainder filled in from reference TRBV12-5 and TRBJ2-2): DARVTQTPRHKVTEMGQEVTMRCQPILGHNTVFWYRQTMMQGLELLAYFRNRAPLDDSGMPKDRFSAEMPDATLATLKIQPSEPRDSAVYFCASGLVLAGQGFDTGELFFGEGSRLTVL.

V gene TRBV28 combines with J gene TRBJ2-1; 9 nucleotides agree with TRBD1. Germline CDR1 and CDR2: MDHEN and SYDVKM. This CDR3 region has 14 residues. V lost 5 bases, J lost 7 bases, and 6 bases stayed unmatched. This chain's CDR3 is CASSGGQGGNEQFF. CDR3 coding DNA: TGTGCCAGCAGTGGGGGACAGGGAGGGAATGAGCAGTTCTTC.

This chain links TRBV28 with TRBJ2-7; D remains unclear. The CDR3 has 12 amino acids. V lost 3 bases to trimming and J lost 3 bases, with 6 bases between them. Germline CDR1 and CDR2: MDHEN and SYDVKM. The CDR3 region has the DNA TGTGCCAGCAGTTTGGACCGCTACGAGCAGTACGTC. It codes for CASSLDRYEQYV.

The J gene is TRBJ2-4, the V gene TRBV6-1; 7 nucleotides match TRBD1. The CDR3 has 16 residues. Germline assignment: CDR1 MNHNS and CDR2 SASEGT. V lost 0 bases and J lost 0; bases outside the gene matches: 2. CDR3 DNA sequence: TGTGCCAGCAGTGAAGCGAACAGGGGAGCCAAAAACATTCAGTACTTC. Its protein product is CASSEANRGAKNIQYF.

The chain uses TRBV27 and TRBJ2-3; no definite D call. The CDR3 loop spans 14 amino acids. V was pared by 3 bases and J by 1 base, with 8 bases between. Germline-derived CDR1 and CDR2 are MNHEY and SMNVEV (reference sequence). The DNA for the CDR3 is TGTGCCAGCAGTTTTGGATGGGGCACAGATACGCAGTATTTT. Translating it yields CASSFGWGTDTQYF.

The J gene is TRBJ2-1, the V gene TRBV5-1, with D unclear. V dropped 0 bases and J dropped 9 bases, with 10 bases sitting between them. Germline V gives CDR1 SGHRS, CDR2 YFSETQ. The CDR3 contains 13 residues. The CDR3 here is CASSLESDTEQFF. DNA of the CDR3: TGCGCCAGCAGCTTGGAGAGCGATACTGAGCAGTTCTTC.

The V gene is TRBV7-2, the J gene TRBJ1-1; D is undetermined. The germline V gene encodes CDR1 SGHTA and CDR2 FQGNSA. V was pared by 4 bases and J by 5 bases, with 11 bases between. This CDR3 is 13 amino acids long. The CDR3: CASSSPSGTEAFF. The CDR3 coding sequence is TGTGCCAGCAGCTCCCCCTCGGGAACTGAAGCTTTCTTT.

The rearrangement joins TRBV5-1 to TRBJ1-2; D gene uncertain. Germline assignment: CDR1 SGHRS and CDR2 YFSETQ. This CDR3 has 17 amino acids. Trimming removed 4 bases at V and 2 bases at J, with 21 bases between. DNA of the CDR3: TGCGCCAGCAGCAGCCGTCAGGTTTCGGAAGTGAACTATGGCTACACCTTC. This sequence encodes CASSSRQVSEVNYGYTF.

The chain couples TRBV6-2 or TRBV6-3 to TRBJ2-3, with TRBD1 identical over 7 bases. This CDR3 spans 16 amino acids. V gave up 2 bases and J gave up 0 bases; unmatched junction bases: 5. Germline V gives CDR1 MNHEY, CDR2 SVGEGT. The CDR3 DNA follows: TGTGCCAGCAGTTACGTCTCAGGGGGTAGCACAGATACGCAGTATTTT. This encodes CASSYVSGGSTDTQYF.

The chain is built from TRBV5-5 and TRBJ2-5; 11 positions agree with TRBD2. CDR3 size: 16 residues. The V gene's germline CDR1 is SGHKS and CDR2 YYEKEE (reference sequence). V shed 0 bases, J shed 2 bases, and the junction held 3 bases outside the gene matches. The CDR3 region is CASSLGSSGGQETQYF. CDR3 DNA sequence: TGTGCCAGCAGCTTGGGGTCTAGCGGGGGGCAAGAGACCCAGTACTTC.

The V call is TRBV28, the J call TRBJ2-2, with unresolved D. V was clipped by 6 bases and J by 4 bases, with 12 bases between them. Germline V gene sequence: CDR1 MDHEN, CDR2 SYDVKM. The CDR3 has 14 amino acids. The CDR3 spells CASSPGRLTGELFF. CDR3 sequence (DNA): TGTGCCAGCAGCCCCGGACGGCTCACCGGGGAGCTGTTTTTT.

This CDR3 reads CAISTGTSGTDTQYF. For the CDR3, the DNA is TGTGCCATCAGTACCGGGACTAGCGGCACAGATACGCAGTATTTT. V gene TRBV10-3 combines with J gene TRBJ2-3; 10 bases are shared with TRBD2. Germline V lookup: CDR1 ENHRY, CDR2 SYGVKD. Germline trimming cut 5 bases from V and 1 base from J; bases unmatched to any gene: 3. The CDR3 extends over 15 amino acids.

The chain uses TRBV19 and TRBJ1-3; no firm D call. V was clipped by 4 bases and J by 5 bases, with 12 bases between them. The CDR3 extends over 14 amino acids. Per germline, CDR1 LNHDA and CDR2 SQIVND (reference sequence). CDR3: CASSTQDGRNTIYF. The CDR3 DNA follows: TGTGCCAGTAGTACGCAGGACGGGAGAAACACCATATATTTT.

The genes are TRBV4-1 and TRBJ2-2; D call uncertain. Germline assignment: CDR1 MGHRA and CDR2 YSYEKL. V gave up 1 base and J gave up 6 bases, with 6 bases separating them. This CDR3 contains 13 residues. This CDR3 reads CASSQVSAGELFF. DNA for the CDR3: TGCGCCAGCAGCCAAGTATCGGCCGGGGAGCTGTTTTTT.

The chain employs TRBV9 and TRBJ1-4; D unclear. The length of the CDR3 is 15 residues. Germline values: CDR1 SGDLS, CDR2 YYNGEE. The V end was cut by 0 bases, the J end by 3 bases, with 9 bases between. The CDR3 loop reads CASSVAEGSNEKLFF. In DNA, the CDR3 is TGTGCCAGCAGCGTAGCTGAGGGATCTAATGAAAAACTGTTTTTT. The entire variable domain, with the rest obtained from reference TRBV9 and TRBJ1-4, is as follows: DSGVTQTPKHLITATGQRVTLRCSPRSGDLSVYWYQQSLDQGLQFLIQYYNGEERAKGNILERFSAQQFPDLHSELNLSSLELGDSALYFCASSVAEGSNEKLFFGSGTQLSVL.

The V gene is TRBV28, the J gene TRBJ2-1; possibly TRBD1 for D (6 bases). Per germline, CDR1 MDHEN and CDR2 SYDVKM. This CDR3 region has 14 residues. V lost 7 bases to trimming and J lost 9 bases, with 19 bases between them. The CDR3 DNA reads as TGTGCCAGCAACCAGGGGTGGCGGAGTGGTGAGCAGTTCTTC. Amino acid sequence: CASNQGWRSGEQFF. Complete variable domain (other parts from reference TRBV28 and TRBJ2-1): DVKVTQSSRYLVKRTGEKVFLECVQDMDHENMFWYRQDPGLGLRLIYFSYDVKMKEKGDIPEGYSVSREKKERFSLILESASTNQTSMYLCASNQGWRSGEQFFGPGTRLTVL.

In regard to this clone: Other DNA sequences in this specimen translate into the identical CDR3. The gene calls are TRBV29-1 and TRBJ2-1; D uncertain. V lost 3 bases to trimming and J lost 4 bases, with 4 bases between them. Germline values: CDR1 SQVTM, CDR2 ANQGSEA. CDR3 size: 11 residues. CDR3 DNA: TGCAGCGTTGATTCTTACAATGAGCAGTTCTTC. This encodes CSVDSYNEQFF.

This clone was recorded only once. V is TRBV6-5 and J is TRBJ1-5; no reliable D call. V was cut by 6 bases and J by 6 bases, with 12 bases left in between. From germline, CDR1 is MNHEY and CDR2 SVGAGI. This CDR3 has 13 amino acids. The CDR3 DNA is TGTGCCAGCAGAGAGGATTCTAGTCAGCCCCAGCATTTT. It is translated as CASREDSSQPQHF.

The chain links TRBV5-1 to TRBJ2-5; D uncertain. CDR3 length equals 12 residues. V gave up 0 bases and J gave up 5 bases, with 5 bases separating them. From germline, CDR1 is SGHRS and CDR2 YFSETQ. The CDR3 nucleotides are TGCGCCAGCAGCTTGGATTTGGAGACCCAGTACTTC. This encodes CASSLDLETQYF.

The chain couples TRBV25-1 to TRBJ2-1, with D perhaps TRBD2 (6 bases). Germline V gene lookup returns CDR1 MGHDK and CDR2 SYGVNS. This CDR3 spans 13 amino acids. Trimming removed 4 bases at V and 8 bases at J, with 12 bases between. CDR3 DNA: TGTGCCAGCAGTGGCGGTGGGGGGTATGAGCAGTTCTTC. Translating gives CASSGGGGYEQFF.

The chain joins TRBV10-2 to TRBJ1-3; D is unclear. CDR3 length: 11 amino acids. Trimming took 7 bases from V and 0 from J, leaving 1 base between them. Germline V gene data show CDR1 as WSHSY and CDR2 as SAAADI. Written as DNA, the CDR3 is TGCGCCAGCACCTCTGGAAACACCATATATTTT. Translated, it gives CASTSGNTIYF.

This chain joins TRBV19 and TRBJ1-2; unclear D gene. CDR3 length: 15 amino acids. Germline assignment: CDR1 LNHDA and CDR2 SQIVND (reference sequence). The V end lost 7 bases, the J end lost 0 bases, and 15 bases lay between the germline ends. The CDR3 DNA is TGTGCCAGTACCCTAACGGGCTCCCCTAACTATGGCTACACCTTC. This sequence encodes CASTLTGSPNYGYTF.

V usage is TRBV10-3 and J usage is TRBJ1-2; D is uncertain. Per germline, CDR1 ENHRY and CDR2 SYGVKD. CDR3 length: 14 amino acids. V was trimmed by 2 bases and J by 8 bases, leaving 15 bases between them. The CDR3 nucleotides read TGTGCCATCAGTGAGCAGGCAGTCGAGGCGGGCTACACCTTC. Encoded protein: CAISEQAVEAGYTF.